This TCR beta chain comes out of a study of patients and donors after allogeneic stem cell transplantation. Looked up from germline, CDR1 is SGHAT and CDR2 is FQNNGV. V lost 3 bases and J lost 9; bases outside the gene matches: 17. The CDR3 is 18 residues long. TCRdb itself ran the RT-PCR reads through MiXCR, one entry per CDR3 protein. The data contain roughly 960,000 distinct CDR3 sequences, about a sixth of them singletons. The source of this sequence is a human donor who was either an allogeneic HSCT recipient or a stem cell or donor lymphocyte infusion donor (not recorded which). It is not recorded whose cells these are; they may come from a transplant donor. Source material: blood, either unsorted or a sorted T cell fraction (not recorded which). The chain links TRBV11-2 to TRBJ2-1; 10 bases line up with TRBD2. The CDR3 DNA reads as TGTGCCAGCAGCTTCGTGTGGTCGGAAACTAGCGGGGTGAGTGAGCAGTTCTTC. Its translation is CASSFVWSETSGVSEQFF.